The next 8 T cell receptor beta chains were all read from a single sample in a study of response to subunit inactivated influenza vaccine. TCRdb reprocessed the RT-PCR reads with MiXCR, giving one entry per CDR3 protein. This sample has 400,000 to 650,000 distinct CDR3 sequences, with about 7.2% found just once. This specimen consisted of PBMCs from blood, obtained 23 months after vaccination. The origin of the receptors is a man between 50 and 75 years old who received an inactivated influenza vaccine.

This clonotype was observed at least ten times. V gene TRBV12-3 or TRBV12-4 combines with J gene TRBJ1-5; D unresolved. Trimming pared 9 bases from V and 0 bases from J, leaving 9 bases between. This CDR3 has 13 residues. CDR3: CASTWDSNQPQHF. In DNA form, the CDR3 reads TGTGCCAGTACCTGGGATAGCAATCAGCCCCAGCATTTT.

The rearrangement joins TRBV20-1 to TRBJ2-3; possibly TRBD1 or TRBD2 for D (5 bases each). V shed 5 bases and J shed 2 bases, with 14 bases lying between them. Per the germline V gene, CDR1 is DFQATT and CDR2 is SNEGSKA (reference sequence). This CDR3 contains 14 residues. CDR3 sequence (DNA): TGCAGTGCTGGGGGAACGGCCTACACAGATACGCAGTATTTT. It specifies CSAGGTAYTDTQYF.

This chain joins TRBV29-1 and TRBJ2-5; possible D gene TRBD1, 6 bases. This CDR3 comprises 10 residues. The germline V gene has CDR1 SQVTM and CDR2 ANQGSEA. Trimming stripped 6 bases from V and 13 bases from J, with 15 bases between. For the CDR3, the DNA is TGCAGCGTCACAGGGTCGAGAGGGTACTTC. As protein: CSVTGSRGYF.

This clonotype has a count of ten or more. The chain couples TRBV5-1 to TRBJ2-4, with 10 nucleotides matching TRBD1. The CDR3 spans 13 residues. Germline values: CDR1 SGHRS, CDR2 YFSETQ. V lost 3 bases to trimming and J lost 7 bases; unmatched junction nucleotides: 1. The CDR3 region has the DNA TGCGCCAGCAGCTCGGGACAGGGGAACATTCAGTACTTC. Its translation: CASSSGQGNIQYF.

Ten or more counts support this clonotype. This chain uses TRBV27 with TRBJ2-1; D might be TRBD1 (5 bases). Germline CDR1 reads MNHEY; CDR2 reads SMNVEV (reference sequence). The CDR3 spans 17 residues. V was cut by 2 bases and J by 7 bases, with 21 bases left in between. The CDR3 DNA reads as TGTGCCAGCAGTTTACTCGGCAGGGATGAAATCCCAAATGAGCAGTTCTTC. Translated: CASSLLGRDEIPNEQFF.

This clonotype was seen a handful of times. This chain joins TRBV29-1 and TRBJ2-4; maybe TRBD1 (6 bases). The CDR3 runs 15 residues. In germline, CDR1 is SQVTM, CDR2 ANQGSEA. V was shortened by 6 bases and J by 2 bases, with 17 bases between the two germline ends. The CDR3: CSVSKQGTPKNIQYF. The CDR3 coding sequence is TGCAGCGTCTCAAAACAAGGGACACCCAAAAACATTCAGTACTTC.

The V and J genes are TRBV24-1 and TRBJ1-1; 7 nucleotides line up with TRBD1. Germline V gives CDR1 KGHDR, CDR2 SFDVKD. Trimming at V came to 9 bases and at J to 0 bases, leaving 3 bases not matched to a gene. This CDR3 contains 13 residues. CDR3 DNA: TGTGCCACCCGGGGACAGATGAACACTGAAGCTTTCTTT. It translates to CATRGQMNTEAFF.

This clonotype was seen ten or more times. The V call is TRBV6-2 or TRBV6-3, the J call TRBJ2-5; 7 bases fit TRBD1. The V gene's germline CDR1 is MNHEY and CDR2 SVGEGT. Trimming cost V 7 bases and J 3 bases; bases outside gene matches: 5. The CDR3 length is 13 residues. The CDR3: CASNDRAEETQYF. DNA of the CDR3: TGTGCCAGCAATGACAGGGCTGAAGAGACCCAGTACTTC.